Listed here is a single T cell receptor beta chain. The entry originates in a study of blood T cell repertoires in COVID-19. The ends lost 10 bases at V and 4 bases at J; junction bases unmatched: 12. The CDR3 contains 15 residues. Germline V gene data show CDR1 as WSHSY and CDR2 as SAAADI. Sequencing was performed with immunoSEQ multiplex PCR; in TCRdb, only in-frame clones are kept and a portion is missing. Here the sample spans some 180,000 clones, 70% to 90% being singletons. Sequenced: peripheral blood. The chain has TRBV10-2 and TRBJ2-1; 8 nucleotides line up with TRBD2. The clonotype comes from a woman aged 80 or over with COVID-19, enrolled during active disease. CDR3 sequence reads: CATETRTSIYNEQFF. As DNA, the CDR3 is TGCGCCACCGAGACCCGGACTAGCATTTACAATGAGCAGTTCTTC.